The following is a T cell receptor (beta chain) sequence with its context. This CDR3 region has 14 residues. These data are taken from a study of blood T cell repertoires in COVID-19. As for the study in general: The analysed material was cDNA or gDNA that came from T cells, B-cell-depleted T cells, or PBMCs.

Original methodology: Estimated nucleated cell counts came from reference gene primer amplification. Clones were sequenced by immunoSEQ multiplex PCR, and TCRdb holds only the in-frame ones, with some missing. V and J calls plus clone size are reproduced from that table; the DNA served to infer D and trimming. The sample has some 200,000 clones, more than 70% seen once. The sample taken for sequencing was PBMCs or T cells enriched from blood (not recorded which). The J gene is TRBJ1-1, the V gene TRBV21-1. TRBV21-1 is termed a pseudogene. The TCR was taken from a woman in her thirties or forties with acute COVID-19. CDR3 sequence: CASSGPRGGTEAFF. CDR3 sequence (DNA): TGTGCCAGCAGCGGCCCTCGGGGAGGCACTGAAGCTTTCTTT.